The subject of this entry is one TCR beta chain. What it binds is not known. This sample is part of a study of cytomegalovirus exposure and HLA in healthy donors. Study results and limitations: With DRB1 most and HLA-C fewest, TCR association rates differed between HLA loci in a later analysis.

CDR3 size: 13 residues. CDR1 is MDHEN, CDR2 SYDVKM, per germline. V dropped 4 bases and J dropped 6; count of bases not matched to a gene: 2. Both 60 Vbeta primers and 13 Jbeta primers went into the PCR. TCRdb keeps only in-frame clones here, not all; method: immunoSEQ multiplex PCR. The data show 75,000 to 80,000 clones, 60% to 85% seen once. The source is a man aged 40-55 years in good health and CMV-seronegative. The sequencing input was PBMCs. The rearrangement uses TRBV28 and TRBJ1-2; 10 bases fit TRBD1. The CDR3 sequence: CASSSGQGDGYTF. CDR3 sequence (DNA): TGTGCCAGCAGTTCCGGACAGGGGGATGGCTACACCTTC.